The rows below give T cell receptor beta chains drawn from one sample of a study of cytomegalovirus exposure and HLA in healthy donors. Data came from immunoSEQ multiplex PCR; TCRdb stores just in-frame clones and leaves some out. This table holds around 140,000 clones, more than 75% found once. The sequenced sample was PBMCs. These receptors came from a female donor in good health and CMV-seronegative. Both conserved end residues are part of each CDR3. Fields, in order: clone size, V gene, CDR3 length, J gene, D gene, CDR3 DNA, CDR3 protein. D genes are given only for firm matches. Only some rows state a clone size, as once, few, many or a class for expanded clones.

NA	TRBV7-2	16	TRBJ1-2	NA	TGTGCCAGCAGCCTCGACGGTAGACAGATTGGGGATGGCTACACCTTC	CASSLDGRQIGDGYTF
NA	TRBV7-6	15	TRBJ2-1	TRBD2	TGTGCCAGCAGCTTTACTAGCGGGGACTACAATGAGCAGTTCTTC	CASSFTSGDYNEQFF
NA	TRBV18	13	TRBJ2-7	NA	TGTGCCAGCTCCACACAGGGCAACTACGAGCAGTACTTC	CASSTQGNYEQYF
few	TRBV6-5	14	TRBJ1-2	NA	TGTGCCACCAGTTACAGAGGCAGGACTTATGGCTACACCTTC	CATSYRGRTYGYTF
NA	TRBV7-2	15	TRBJ2-3	TRBD2	TGTGCCAGCAGCCCTAGCGGGGGGGCCCTAGATACGCAGTATTTT	CASSPSGGALDTQYF
NA	TRBV15	13	TRBJ2-7	NA	TGTGCCACCAGCAGGTACAGGTTCGACGAGCAGTACTTC	CATSRYRFDEQYF
NA	TRBV29-1	12	TRBJ1-1	NA	TGCAGCGTTGAAAGCGGGGGGACTGAAGCTTTCTTT	CSVESGGTEAFF
NA	TRBV14	17	TRBJ2-2	TRBD2	TGTGCCAGCAGAAAGCGGGGGACCCGAGGAGAGGTCGGGGAGCTGTTTTTT	CASRKRGTRGEVGELFF
NA	TRBV4-1	17	TRBJ2-1	NA	TGCGCCAGCAGCCAAGATTATAGGGGGGGGGTCCGAAATGAGCAGTTCTTC	CASSQDYRGGVRNEQFF
NA	TRBV2	15	TRBJ2-3	NA	TGTGCCAGCAGTGAAGCGCGACAGAACACAGATACGCAGTATTTT	CASSEARQNTDTQYF
NA	TRBV4-1	16	TRBJ1-2	TRBD1	TGCGCCAGCAGCCAATATGGCGACAGGGAACTTTATGGCTACACCTTC	CASSQYGDRELYGYTF
NA	TRBV5-4	15	TRBJ2-7	TRBD1	TGTGCCAGCAGCTTGCGGACAGGGGGCTCCAGCGAGCAGTACTTC	CASSLRTGGSSEQYF
NA	TRBV11-2	14	TRBJ2-1	TRBD1	TGTGCCAGCAGCCCGGACAGGGTTACGTATGGGCAGTTCTTC	CASSPDRVTYGQFF
NA	TRBV6-5	14	TRBJ1-2	NA	TGTGCCAGCAGTTACGCTTCAGGGGACTATGGCTACACCTTC	CASSYASGDYGYTF
once	TRBV6-1	14	TRBJ2-5	TRBD1	TGTGCCAGCAGTGACGGACAGGCGAAGGAGACCCAGTACTTC	CASSDGQAKETQYF
NA	TRBV5-1	16	TRBJ2-1	NA	TGCGCCAGCAGCTTCTCTGTGGGAGGGGGGTACAATGAGCAGTTCTTC	CASSFSVGGGYNEQFF
few	TRBV5-4	16	TRBJ2-7	TRBD1	TGTGCCAGCAGCTTATCTCTGGGACAGGGCCCGTACGAGCAGTACTTC	CASSLSLGQGPYEQYF
NA	TRBV28	15	TRBJ2-2	NA	TGTGCCAGCAGTCTTCCACAGGTAAACACCGGGGAGCTGTTTTTT	CASSLPQVNTGELFF
NA	TRBV5-4	18	TRBJ2-3	NA	TGTGCCAGCAGCTCGTATCCTTCTTGGGGGGTAGAGACAGATACGCAGTATTTT	CASSSYPSWGVETDTQYF
NA	TRBV14	16	TRBJ1-4	NA	TGTGCCAGCAGCCGACCGGGACACCCAACTAATGAAAAACTGTTTTTT	CASSRPGHPTNEKLFF
NA	TRBV7-2	13	TRBJ2-5	NA	TGTGCCAGCAGCTCCCCCGGGACACCGACCCAGTACTTC	CASSSPGTPTQYF
NA	TRBV30	13	TRBJ1-2	NA	TGTGCCTGGAGTGTAAAAACGGGGGTTGGGTACACCTTC	CAWSVKTGVGYTF
NA	TRBV28	17	TRBJ2-1	NA	TGTGCCAGCAGGCGCCGCGGGACTCCCAGCTCCTACAATGAGCAGTTCTTC	CASRRRGTPSSYNEQFF
NA	TRBV19	17	TRBJ1-2	TRBD1	TGTGCCAGTAGTACCGTACCCGGGACAGTCTCTAACTATGGCTACACCTTC	CASSTVPGTVSNYGYTF
NA	TRBV27	15	TRBJ1-5	NA	TGTGCCAGCAGTTTGTTCAGCGATAGCAATCAGCCCCAGCATTTT	CASSLFSDSNQPQHF
NA	TRBV7-8	13	TRBJ2-7	NA	TGTGCCAGCAGCCGAGGGAGTCTCTACGAGCAGTACTTC	CASSRGSLYEQYF
NA	TRBV5-1	13	TRBJ1-3	NA	TGCGCCAGCAGCTTGGCCGGGGTGTCCACCATATATTTT	CASSLAGVSTIYF
NA	TRBV10-3	14	TRBJ2-7	TRBD2	TGTGCCATCAGTGAGGGACGGGGGGCCTACGAGCAGTACTTC	CAISEGRGAYEQYF
NA	TRBV5-1	15	TRBJ1-2	TRBD1	TGCGCCAGCAGCTTGGGACAGGGGATGAACTATGGCTACACCTTC	CASSLGQGMNYGYTF
NA	TRBV2	13	TRBJ2-5	NA	TGTGCCAGCATAAGGTCTAGTCAAGAGACCCAGTACTTC	CASIRSSQETQYF
NA	TRBV29-1	13	TRBJ1-1	NA	TGCAGCGCACTTAACCTGCTGAACACTGAAGCTTTCTTT	CSALNLLNTEAFF
NA	TRBV5-1	14	TRBJ2-1	NA	TGCGCCAGCAGCTTGGAGAGGGTGTGGAATGAGCAGTTCTTC	CASSLERVWNEQFF
NA	TRBV4-1	15	TRBJ2-7	NA	TGCGCCAGCAGCCAGAACCAGATGGATGGGACTCCCCCCCACTTC	CASSQNQMDGTPPHF
NA	TRBV30	17	TRBJ2-7	NA	TGTGCCTGGAGTCCCACCCGGACAGTCTGGAGCTCCTACGAGCAGTACTTC	CAWSPTRTVWSSYEQYF
few	TRBV28	14	TRBJ2-7	TRBD1	TGTGCCAGCAGGAGGACAGGGGGCGCCTACGAGCAGTACTTC	CASRRTGGAYEQYF
NA	TRBV28	14	TRBJ1-1	TRBD1	TGTGCCAGCATCACCCAGACAGGGAACGCTGAAGCTTTCTTT	CASITQTGNAEAFF
NA	TRBV4-1	18	TRBJ1-6	TRBD1	TGCGCCAGCAGCCAAGAGAAAGGGGGCTACTCCTATAATTCACCCCTCCACTTT	CASSQEKGGYSYNSPLHF
NA	TRBV7-2	14	TRBJ2-3	NA	TGTGCCAGCAGCTTAGCGAGGGGACAAGTTACGCAGTATTTT	CASSLARGQVTQYF
few	TRBV6-5	14	TRBJ1-6	NA	TGTGCCAGCAGCAATGGACAGCGCCTTTCACCCCTCCACTTT	CASSNGQRLSPLHF
NA	TRBV5-1	14	TRBJ2-1	NA	TGCGCCAGCAGCTCGGGTAGGACCTACAATGAGCAGTTCTTC	CASSSGRTYNEQFF
NA	TRBV19	12	TRBJ1-4	NA	TGTGCCAGTAGTATGGATCACGGGGAACTGTTTTTT	CASSMDHGELFF
NA	TRBV30	10	TRBJ1-2	NA	TGTGCCTGGAAGAGGGCCGGCTACACCTTC	CAWKRAGYTF
NA	TRBV7-9	15	TRBJ1-2	NA	TGTTCCAGCAGCTTAACAGGGAGCGGTGACTATGGCTACACCTTC	CSSSLTGSGDYGYTF
NA	TRBV10-3	15	TRBJ1-1	TRBD1	TGTGCCATCAGTGAATACAGGGGTGGGAACACTGAAGCTTTCTTT	CAISEYRGGNTEAFF
NA	TRBV6-5	14	TRBJ2-1	NA	TGTGCCAGCAGTTACGGGGAGGCCTACAATGAGCAGTTCTTC	CASSYGEAYNEQFF
NA	TRBV2	16	TRBJ2-5	NA	TGTGCCAGCAGTTATCAGACAGTTCGTCTGGGGGAGACCCAGTACTTC	CASSYQTVRLGETQYF
NA	TRBV2	14	TRBJ1-2	NA	TGTGCCAGCAGTGATCCCAGGGCTAACTATGGCTACACCTTC	CASSDPRANYGYTF
NA	TRBV5-1	16	TRBJ1-5	NA	TGCGCCAGCAGCCCGCAGGGATTGTCGGGCAATCAGCCCCAGCATTTT	CASSPQGLSGNQPQHF
few	TRBV5-6	13	TRBJ1-2	NA	TGTGCCAGCAGCGGGGGACTTTTCTATGGCTACACCTTC	CASSGGLFYGYTF
NA	TRBV30	12	TRBJ2-3	NA	TGTGCCTGGAGTGTCTTAACAGATACGCAGTATTTT	CAWSVLTDTQYF
NA	TRBV7-8	14	TRBJ1-1	NA	TGTGCCAGCAGCTTAGGAAGGGGGAACACTGAAGCTTTCTTT	CASSLGRGNTEAFF
NA	TRBV6-6	16	TRBJ2-6	TRBD1	TGTGCCAGCAAGGGAACAGGGGTAACTGGGGCCAACGTCCTGACTTTC	CASKGTGVTGANVLTF
NA	TRBV27	14	TRBJ2-7	TRBD2	TGTGCCAGCAGTTTTCGTCTAGCGGGCTCCGAGCAGTACTTC	CASSFRLAGSEQYF
NA	TRBV7-2	13	TRBJ1-2	NA	TGTGCCAGCATCTTAGACCGGGTCGATGGCTACCCCTTC	CASILDRVDGYPF
NA	TRBV5-1	16	TRBJ2-3	TRBD2	TGCGCCAGCAGCTTGGCGGGAGGGAAGAGCACAGATACGCAGTATTTT	CASSLAGGKSTDTQYF